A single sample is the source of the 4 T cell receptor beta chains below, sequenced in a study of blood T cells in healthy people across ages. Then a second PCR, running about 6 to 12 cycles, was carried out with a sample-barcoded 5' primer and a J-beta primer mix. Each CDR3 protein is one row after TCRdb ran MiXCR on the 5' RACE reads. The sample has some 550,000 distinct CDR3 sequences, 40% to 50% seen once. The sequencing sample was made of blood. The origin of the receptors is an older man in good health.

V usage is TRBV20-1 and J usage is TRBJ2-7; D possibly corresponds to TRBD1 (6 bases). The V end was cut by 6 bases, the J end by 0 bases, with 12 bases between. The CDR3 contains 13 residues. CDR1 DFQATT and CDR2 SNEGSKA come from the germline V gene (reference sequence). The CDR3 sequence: CSARRRGSYEQYF. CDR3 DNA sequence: TGCAGTGCCCGCCGCAGGGGCTCCTACGAGCAGTACTTC.

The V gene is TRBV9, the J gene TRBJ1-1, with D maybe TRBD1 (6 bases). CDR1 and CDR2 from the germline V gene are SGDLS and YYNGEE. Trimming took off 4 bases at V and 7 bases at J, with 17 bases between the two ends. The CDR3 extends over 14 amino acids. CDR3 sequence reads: CASSPKTGPFEAFF. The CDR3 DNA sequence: TGTGCCAGCAGCCCAAAGACAGGCCCTTTTGAAGCTTTCTTT.

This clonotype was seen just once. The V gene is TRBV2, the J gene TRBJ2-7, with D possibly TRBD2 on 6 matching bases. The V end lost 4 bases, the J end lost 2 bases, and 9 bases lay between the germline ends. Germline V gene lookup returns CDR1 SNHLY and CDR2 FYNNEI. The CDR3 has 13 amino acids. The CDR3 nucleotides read TGTGCCAGCAGTGTAGGGACTCCCTACGAGCAGTACTTC. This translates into CASSVGTPYEQYF.

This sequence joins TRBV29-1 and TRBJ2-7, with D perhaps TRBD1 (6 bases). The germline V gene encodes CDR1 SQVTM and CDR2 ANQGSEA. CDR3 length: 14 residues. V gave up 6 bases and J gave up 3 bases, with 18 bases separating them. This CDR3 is CSVISRGFYYEQYF. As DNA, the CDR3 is TGCAGCGTGATCTCCAGGGGCTTCTACTACGAGCAGTACTTC.